A selection of T cell receptor beta chains follows, all from one sample in a study of CD8+ T cells in alopecia areata. Measured with immunoSEQ multiplex PCR; TCRdb has only the in-frame clones, and not every one. The table records about 150,000 clones, 87% of them present only once. The sequencing used CD8+ T cells sorted from blood, collected at week 0. Source of these receptors: a human donor with alopecia areata. CDR3s include the opening cysteine and the closing phenylalanine or tryptophan. Fields, in order: CDR3 length, D gene, V gene, J gene, clone size, CDR3 protein, CDR3 DNA. A D gene is named only where the DNA matches it firmly. Where a row states a size, it is once, few, many or the class of an expanded clone; other rows omit it.

length: 13; D: TRBD1; V: TRBV7-9; J: TRBJ1-2; size: NA; CDR3: CASSPRQGDGYTF; DNA: TGTGCCAGCAGCCCTAGACAGGGGGATGGCTACACCTTC
length: 16; D: NA; V: TRBV19; J: TRBJ2-3; size: NA; CDR3: CASSIGAGTSTDTQYF; DNA: TGTGCCAGTAGCATAGGAGCCGGGACTAGCACAGATACGCAGTATTTT
length: 15; D: TRBD2; V: TRBV6-6; J: TRBJ2-1; size: NA; CDR3: CASSYLAGGNNEQFF; DNA: TGTGCCAGCAGTTATCTAGCGGGAGGGAACAATGAGCAGTTCTTC
length: 14; D: NA; V: TRBV7-9; J: TRBJ2-3; size: NA; CDR3: CASTYDGETDTQYF; DNA: TGTGCCAGCACTTATGACGGGGAGACAGATACGCAGTATTTT
length: 15; D: TRBD1; V: TRBV6-5; J: TRBJ2-2; size: NA; CDR3: CASSGQGINTGELFF; DNA: TGTGCCAGCAGCGGACAGGGGATAAACACCGGGGAGCTGTTTTTT
length: 13; D: NA; V: TRBV27; J: TRBJ1-2; size: NA; CDR3: CASRHQGGYGYTF; DNA: TGTGCCAGCAGGCACCAGGGAGGCTATGGCTACACCTTC
length: 15; D: NA; V: TRBV7-8; J: TRBJ2-3; size: NA; CDR3: CASSAGGQGPDTQYF; DNA: TGTGCCAGCAGCGCCGGGGGGCAGGGCCCAGATACGCAGTATTTT
length: 14; D: TRBD2; V: TRBV19; J: TRBJ2-1; size: NA; CDR3: CASSSGSSYNEQFF; DNA: TGTGCCAGTAGTAGCGGGAGCTCCTACAATGAGCAGTTCTTC
length: 12; D: TRBD1; V: TRBV2; J: TRBJ1-1; size: NA; CDR3: CASSSGQDEAFF; DNA: TGTGCCAGCAGTTCTGGACAGGATGAAGCTTTCTTT
length: 17; D: NA; V: TRBV11-2; J: TRBJ1-3; size: NA; CDR3: CASSLRPYGLEGNTIYF; DNA: TGTGCCAGCAGCCTCCGCCCATATGGGTTAGAGGGAAACACCATATATTTT
length: 12; D: NA; V: TRBV10-3; J: TRBJ2-7; size: NA; CDR3: CAISDPGAEQYF; DNA: TGTGCCATCAGTGACCCGGGGGCTGAGCAGTACTTC
length: 15; D: NA; V: TRBV7-6; J: TRBJ2-7; size: NA; CDR3: CASSLAPGASYEQYF; DNA: TGTGCCAGCAGCTTAGCGCCGGGGGCCTCCTACGAGCAGTACTTC
length: 14; D: NA; V: TRBV7-9; J: TRBJ2-3; size: NA; CDR3: CASSLGPGLATQYF; DNA: TGTGCCAGCAGCTTAGGGCCCGGGCTTGCTACGCAGTATTTT
length: 18; D: TRBD1; V: TRBV6-1; J: TRBJ1-2; size: NA; CDR3: CASSEGEDRGAFDYGYTF; DNA: TGTGCCAGCAGTGAAGGGGAAGACAGGGGGGCTTTCGACTATGGCTACACCTTC
length: 12; D: NA; V: TRBV7-9; J: TRBJ2-7; size: NA; CDR3: CASSLGTGEQYF; DNA: TGTGCCAGCAGCTTAGGTACAGGCGAGCAGTACTTC
length: 14; D: NA; V: TRBV7-9; J: TRBJ1-2; size: once; CDR3: CASSPTGSVHGYTF; DNA: TGTGCCAGCAGCCCCACAGGGAGCGTACATGGCTACACCTTC
length: 15; D: TRBD1; V: TRBV4-1; J: TRBJ1-1; size: NA; CDR3: CASSQVDRGNTEAFF; DNA: TGCGCCAGCAGCCAAGTGGACAGGGGGAACACTGAAGCTTTCTTT
length: 15; D: NA; V: TRBV2; J: TRBJ2-1; size: once; CDR3: CASNGNQYYYNEQFF; DNA: TGTGCCAGCAATGGGAACCAATACTATTACAATGAGCAGTTCTTC
length: 14; D: TRBD2; V: TRBV19; J: TRBJ2-1; size: NA; CDR3: CATRGGLASDEQFF; DNA: TGTGCCACAAGGGGGGGACTAGCGAGTGATGAGCAGTTCTTC
length: 13; D: TRBD1; V: TRBV6-6; J: TRBJ1-1; size: NA; CDR3: CASSTGAWTEAFF; DNA: TGTGCCAGCAGCACAGGGGCCTGGACTGAAGCTTTCTTT
length: 13; D: NA; V: TRBV27; J: TRBJ1-1; size: NA; CDR3: CASSLLGSTEAFF; DNA: TGTGCCAGCAGTTTATTGGGGTCCACTGAAGCTTTCTTT
length: 14; D: NA; V: TRBV7-6; J: TRBJ2-5; size: NA; CDR3: CASRPQSFRETQYF; DNA: TGTGCCAGCAGACCCCAGAGCTTTAGGGAGACCCAGTACTTC
length: 15; D: TRBD1; V: TRBV27; J: TRBJ2-2; size: NA; CDR3: CASSSGTANTGELFF; DNA: TGTGCCAGCAGTTCCGGGACAGCGAACACCGGGGAGCTGTTTTTT
length: 12; D: NA; V: TRBV29-1; J: TRBJ1-1; size: NA; CDR3: CSVDTANTEAFF; DNA: TGCAGCGTTGATACGGCGAACACTGAAGCTTTCTTT
length: 15; D: NA; V: TRBV6-5; J: TRBJ2-7; size: once; CDR3: CASSYSGSPRYEQYF; DNA: TGTGCCAGCAGTTACTCAGGCAGTCCCCGCTACGAGCAGTACTTC
length: 13; D: NA; V: TRBV7-9; J: TRBJ2-1; size: NA; CDR3: CASSTSSRYEQFF; DNA: TGTGCCAGCAGCACGTCTTCACGTTATGAGCAGTTCTTC
length: 16; D: NA; V: TRBV11-2; J: TRBJ2-1; size: NA; CDR3: CASSLATSVPYNEQFF; DNA: TGTGCCAGCAGCTTGGCCACTAGTGTCCCCTACAATGAGCAGTTCTTC
length: 15; D: TRBD1; V: TRBV11-2; J: TRBJ2-1; size: NA; CDR3: CASSDRDSFYNEQFF; DNA: TGTGCCAGCAGCGACAGGGACAGCTTCTACAATGAGCAGTTCTTC
length: 14; D: NA; V: TRBV6-1; J: TRBJ1-3; size: once; CDR3: CASTIRPTGNTIYF; DNA: TGTGCCAGCACCATAAGACCGACTGGAAACACCATATATTTT
length: 15; D: TRBD2; V: TRBV6-1; J: TRBJ2-1; size: NA; CDR3: CASLPSGSSYNEQFF; DNA: TGTGCCAGCCTCCCCAGCGGGAGTTCCTACAATGAGCAGTTCTTC
length: 14; D: NA; V: TRBV4-1; J: TRBJ2-2; size: NA; CDR3: CASSPGERTGELFF; DNA: TGCGCCAGCAGTCCAGGGGAGAGGACCGGGGAGCTGTTTTTT
length: 13; D: NA; V: TRBV23-1; J: TRBJ2-7; size: NA; CDR3: CASSPAGHYEQYF; DNA: TGCGCCAGCAGTCCCGCCGGGCACTACGAGCAGTACTTC
length: 14; D: TRBD1; V: TRBV19; J: TRBJ2-1; size: few; CDR3: CASSLDRESNEQFF; DNA: TGTGCCAGTAGTCTCGACAGGGAATCGAATGAGCAGTTCTTC
length: 12; D: NA; V: TRBV7-9; J: TRBJ1-4; size: NA; CDR3: CASSLGAGRLFF; DNA: TGTGCCAGCAGCTTAGGGGCAGGGAGGCTGTTTTTT
length: 16; D: NA; V: TRBV5-1; J: TRBJ2-1; size: medium-sized; CDR3: CASSLVPLGGGDEQFF; DNA: TGCGCCAGCAGCTTGGTTCCTCTGGGAGGGGGGGATGAGCAGTTCTTC
length: 16; D: NA; V: TRBV5-1; J: TRBJ2-1; size: NA; CDR3: CASSLATGPSYNEQFF; DNA: TGCGCCAGCAGCTTAGCGACAGGCCCCTCCTACAATGAGCAGTTCTTC
length: 15; D: NA; V: TRBV6-1; J: TRBJ1-2; size: NA; CDR3: CASSEAHGYNYGYTF; DNA: TGTGCCAGCAGTGAAGCGCACGGCTATAACTATGGCTACACCTTC
length: 14; D: TRBD2; V: TRBV25-1; J: TRBJ2-1; size: NA; CDR3: CASSEAGGDNEQFF; DNA: TGTGCCAGCAGTGAAGCGGGAGGTGACAATGAGCAGTTCTTC
length: 15; D: TRBD2; V: TRBV13; J: TRBJ2-1; size: few; CDR3: CASSEGTSGTDEQFF; DNA: TGTGCCAGCAGCGAGGGGACTAGCGGGACCGATGAGCAGTTCTTC
length: 15; D: TRBD1; V: TRBV7-9; J: TRBJ1-2; size: NA; CDR3: CASSSGTGLNYGYTF; DNA: TGTGCCAGCAGCTCCGGGACAGGCCTTAACTATGGCTACACCTTC
length: 16; D: TRBD2; V: TRBV4-1; J: TRBJ2-3; size: once; CDR3: CASSQEGRGVTDTQYF; DNA: TGCGCCAGCAGCCAAGAGGGTCGGGGGGTAACAGATACGCAGTATTTT
length: 18; D: NA; V: TRBV15; J: TRBJ2-6; size: NA; CDR3: CATSRSQFPSGGANVLTF; DNA: TGTGCCACCAGCAGATCCCAATTCCCAAGTGGTGGGGCCAACGTCCTGACTTTC
length: 16; D: NA; V: TRBV19; J: TRBJ2-7; size: NA; CDR3: CASSIVVDPTTYEQYF; DNA: TGTGCCAGTAGTATAGTCGTCGACCCTACTACCTACGAGCAGTACTTC
length: 14; D: TRBD1; V: TRBV29-1; J: TRBJ2-3; size: NA; CDR3: CSVEWGTGDDTQYF; DNA: TGCAGCGTTGAATGGGGGACAGGGGACGATACGCAGTATTTT
length: 13; D: NA; V: TRBV23-1; J: TRBJ2-7; size: NA; CDR3: CASRGHLWYEQYF; DNA: TGCGCCAGCAGGGGACATCTGTGGTACGAGCAGTACTTC
length: 15; D: TRBD2; V: TRBV9; J: TRBJ2-3; size: NA; CDR3: CASSPSGRSTDTQYF; DNA: TGTGCCAGCAGCCCTAGCGGGAGGAGCACAGATACGCAGTATTTT
length: 16; D: NA; V: TRBV7-9; J: TRBJ1-1; size: NA; CDR3: CASSLPGESMNTEAFF; DNA: TGTGCCAGCAGCTTACCAGGGGAATCCATGAACACTGAAGCTTTCTTT
length: 15; D: NA; V: TRBV25-1; J: TRBJ2-2; size: once; CDR3: CASSTIQGGTGELFF; DNA: TGTGCCAGCAGTACGATACAGGGTGGGACCGGGGAGCTGTTTTTT
length: 12; D: NA; V: TRBV4-1; J: TRBJ2-7; size: NA; CDR3: CASATSSYEQYF; DNA: TGCGCCAGTGCGACAAGTTCCTACGAGCAGTACTTC
length: 12; D: NA; V: TRBV5-1; J: TRBJ1-1; size: NA; CDR3: CASRGGNTEAFF; DNA: TGCGCCAGCAGAGGAGGGAACACTGAAGCTTTCTTT
length: 13; D: NA; V: TRBV6-4; J: TRBJ1-5; size: few; CDR3: CASSESRNQPQHF; DNA: TGTGCCAGCAGTGAATCCAGAAATCAGCCCCAGCATTTT
length: 12; D: NA; V: TRBV7-9; J: TRBJ2-7; size: NA; CDR3: CASSSRVYEQYF; DNA: TGTGCCAGCAGCTCCAGGGTCTACGAGCAGTACTTC
length: 16; D: TRBD2; V: TRBV4-1; J: TRBJ2-1; size: NA; CDR3: CASSQVAGGTYNEQFF; DNA: TGCGCCAGCAGCCAAGTTGCGGGAGGGACCTACAATGAGCAGTTCTTC
length: 14; D: NA; V: TRBV9; J: TRBJ2-5; size: NA; CDR3: CASSPPPGGKTQYF; DNA: TGTGCCAGCAGCCCTCCCCCCGGCGGGAAGACCCAGTACTTC
length: 16; D: NA; V: TRBV27; J: TRBJ2-1; size: NA; CDR3: CASSPYARSSYNEQFF; DNA: TGTGCCAGCAGTCCCTATGCTCGTAGCTCCTACAATGAGCAGTTCTTC
length: 17; D: TRBD2; V: TRBV13; J: TRBJ2-1; size: NA; CDR3: CASSGYGLAGGPNEQFF; DNA: TGTGCCAGCAGCGGATACGGACTAGCGGGAGGGCCTAATGAGCAGTTCTTC
length: 12; D: NA; V: TRBV5-4; J: TRBJ2-7; size: once; CDR3: CASSSQDDEQYF; DNA: TGTGCCAGCAGCTCTCAGGACGACGAGCAGTACTTC
length: 14; D: NA; V: TRBV5-6; J: TRBJ1-1; size: few; CDR3: CASSIQWAAAEAFF; DNA: TGTGCCAGCAGCATACAATGGGCCGCGGCTGAAGCTTTCTTT